A selection of T cell receptor beta chains follows, all from one sample in a study of PD-L1 blockade in urothelial cancer. The protocol was immunoSEQ multiplex PCR, while the TCRdb copy is restricted to in-frame clones and leaves out a portion. The sample contains roughly 120,000 clones, approximately 84% of which appear only once. The sequencing here drew on PBMCs, taken around atezolizumab (anti-PD-L1) treatment. Receptors originate from a man aged 45-60 years with urothelial cancer. Each CDR3 is given with its conserved first and last residue.

TRBV7-3	16	TRBJ2-2	CASSLNGQGGTGELFF
TRBV19	15	TRBJ2-3	CASSGGAARTDTQYF
TRBV12-2	13	TRBJ1-5	CASRLLWNQPQHF
TRBV19	13	TRBJ1-4	CASTDRGQRKLFF
TRBV9	17	TRBJ2-3	CASSVGRGGRGTDTQYF
TRBV2	15	TRBJ2-1	CASMGTSGTYNEQFF
TRBV28	15	TRBJ2-7	CASSLGGQGLREQYF
TRBV19	8	TRBJ2-7	CVRREQYF
TRBV6-5	13	TRBJ1-6	CASSDTGDSPLHF
TRBV9	17	TRBJ2-1	CASSTRTGLAGDNEQFF
TRBV5-1	16	TRBJ2-6	CASSQGGAGGANVLTF
TRBV6-1	11	TRBJ2-7	CASSPSYEQYF
TRBV7-3	14	TRBJ2-1	CASSYDSSYNEQFF
TRBV6-5	13	TRBJ1-2	CASSPGTGGGYTF
TRBV5-6	15	TRBJ1-1	CASSLTGAHGTEAFF
TRBV11-3	13	TRBJ2-1	CASSPGSYNEQFF
TRBV28	15	TRBJ1-1	CASITGGLWGTEAFF
TRBV6-4	14	TRBJ2-5	CASSSDRQQETQYF
TRBV27	14	TRBJ1-1	CASKRTGIFTEAFF
TRBV2	15	TRBJ2-5	CASSETTSGRETQYF
TRBV30	14	TRBJ2-7	CAWSVSSISYEQYF
TRBV9	17	TRBJ1-4	CASSVASGRGTNEKLFF
TRBV28	14	TRBJ1-2	CASSLEGYNYGYTF
TRBV9	15	TRBJ2-6	CASSAGTPGANVLTF
TRBV18	14	TRBJ1-5	CASSLQDRGGPQHF
TRBV7-3	16	TRBJ1-6	CASSLNHQGGKSPLHF
TRBV18	16	TRBJ1-2	CASSIKTGQFYYGYTF
TRBV18	17	TRBJ2-1	CASSPLTGRLGLDEQFF
TRBV28	17	TRBJ2-7	CASSFIGAGGLFYEQYF
TRBV7-9	15	TRBJ2-3	CASIKRQGSTDTQYF